The source of this T cell receptor (beta chain) is a study of blood T cell repertoires in COVID-19 (dated by TCRdb to 2020 to 2021). Describing the broader study: Collaborator samples came from the United States, Italy and Spain and covered acute and convalescent phases of COVID-19. Deeply sampled blood TCRbeta repertoires from subjects exposed to, actively infected with, or recovered from COVID-19 were included in the dataset. The repertoires were released in a freely available public database intended as a resource for research on the immune response to SARS-CoV-2. A de-identified subject ID, COVID-19 status, age in years and sex were almost always included in the sample metadata. Where available, HLA class I and class II types were obtained from metadata supplied by the sample provider rather than from assay-based typing. The samples were drawn from two sources: the first 160 participants of the ongoing ImmuneRACE study, and 1,254 subjects contributed by 6 global collaborators. The material from the prospective study consisted of cDNA or gDNA derived from T cells, B-cell-depleted T cells, or PBMCs. What the study reported, not specific to this receptor: Clinical and demographic metadata were provided uncurated, with the amount varying by source and participant.

V lost 9 bases and J lost 9 bases; the stretch between them is 20 bases long. The cysteine opens and the phenylalanine closes a CDR3 of 15 amino acids. The read is trimmed to its CDR3 DNA, 45 bases read in frame from base 1. CDR1 and CDR2 are drawn from the germline V gene: KGHDR, SFDVKD. The immunoSEQ Assay, a bias-controlled multiplex PCR, was used to amplify TCRbeta CDR3 regions from genomic DNA. The paper's processing steps were these. The number of nucleated cells in each sample was estimated by amplification of reference gene primers within the assay. To quantify the absolute abundance of each unique TCRbeta CDR3 rearrangement, sequence reads were collapsed and filtered. For each sample, productive Simpson clonality was calculated as the square root of Simpson's diversity index across productive rearrangements. TCRdb carries this immuneACCESS record with in-frame sequences only. Its versions omit some clonotypes, under half of them owing to an unresolved V gene in the studies checked, with the rest unexplained. V and J calls and clone size are those listed in that table; D and trimming were worked out from the DNA. Counted in this sample were around 100,000 clones; about 91% of them appeared once. Roughly 5.6% of the sample is taken by the ten largest.

About this clone: The antigen it binds to is not known. Base qualities are not at hand, and no much larger clone is one base apart.

Whole blood was collected in K2EDTA tubes by collaborating institutions according to the institutions' own protocols. Collaborator samples were shipped for TCRbeta analysis as frozen whole blood, isolated PBMCs, or DNA extracted from either sample type. Sample: peripheral blood. This clonotype was obtained from a human donor in a cohort sampled during active COVID-19. The V and J segments used are TRBV24-1 and TRBJ1-6; a tentative D call is TRBD1 (5 bases match). CDR3 protein: CATPLGQSLSSPLHF. DNA sequence: TGTGCCACCCCTTTGGGGCAATCCCTATCTTCACCCCTCCACTTT.